Listed below are T cell receptor beta chains from one sample, sequenced in a study of cytomegalovirus exposure and HLA in healthy donors. The table came from immunoSEQ multiplex PCR; TCRdb's copy has only in-frame clones and leaves some out. This sample contains over 110,000 clones. The sequenced sample was PBMCs. These receptors originate from a male donor in good health and CMV-seronegative. Each CDR3 is given with its conserved first and last residue. D genes are given only for firm matches.

J gene	V gene	D gene	CDR3 protein	CDR3 DNA
TRBJ2-4	TRBV30	NA	CAWSIQGFKNIQYF	TGTGCCTGGAGTATACAGGGATTCAAAAACATTCAGTACTTC
TRBJ1-5	TRBV28	NA	CASSLFGPGYARHSNQPQHF	TGTGCCAGCAGTTTGTTCGGGCCGGGATATGCCAGACATAGCAATCAGCCCCAGCATTTT
TRBJ1-5	TRBV7-2	TRBD1	CASSPWTGSNQPQHF	TGTGCCAGCAGCCCATGGACAGGGAGCAATCAGCCCCAGCATTTT
TRBJ1-5	TRBV7-8	NA	CASSPPGASNQPQHF	TGTGCCAGCAGCCCCCCAGGGGCAAGCAATCAGCCCCAGCATTTT
TRBJ1-4	TRBV19	NA	CASTETLLANEKLFF	TGTGCCAGTACTGAAACTCTTCTGGCTAATGAAAAACTGTTTTTT
TRBJ1-1	TRBV30	NA	CAWSGSAEAFF	TGTGCCTGGAGTGGGAGCGCTGAAGCTTTCTTT
TRBJ2-7	TRBV19	TRBD1	CASSTGTGAYEQYF	TGTGCCAGTAGTACCGGGACAGGGGCCTACGAGCAGTACTTC
TRBJ2-1	TRBV6-4	TRBD2	CASSEGTSGGSEQFF	TGTGCCAGCAGTGAAGGGACTAGCGGGGGCAGTGAGCAGTTCTTC
TRBJ1-6	TRBV5-1	NA	CASSFATARIESPLHF	TGCGCCAGCAGCTTCGCCACAGCCCGTATTGAATCACCCCTCCACTTT
TRBJ2-5	TRBV19	NA	CASSIDGETQYF	TGTGCCAGTAGTATAGACGGAGAGACCCAGTACTTC
TRBJ2-3	TRBV18	NA	CASSPMRQGKDTQYF	TGTGCCAGCTCACCAATGAGGCAGGGAAAAGATACGCAGTATTTT
TRBJ2-3	TRBV2	TRBD1	CASSEDRALDTQYF	TGTGCCAGCAGCGAGGACAGGGCCCTGGATACGCAGTATTTT
TRBJ2-2	TRBV25-1	TRBD1	CASNPGQGISGELFF	TGTGCCAGCAACCCGGGACAGGGGATCTCGGGGGAGCTGTTTTTT
TRBJ2-7	TRBV18	NA	CASSPSNLRSYEQYF	TGTGCCAGCTCACCAAGCAATCTGCGGTCCTACGAGCAGTACTTC
TRBJ2-3	TRBV7-9	TRBD1	CASSLRTGLADTQYF	TGTGCCAGCAGCTTACGGACAGGGTTAGCAGATACGCAGTATTTT
TRBJ2-1	TRBV18	TRBD2	CASSRRLAGDNEQFF	TGTGCCAGCTCCCGGCGACTAGCGGGAGACAATGAGCAGTTCTTC
TRBJ2-1	TRBV5-1	NA	CASSLIRQGGNEQFF	TGCGCCAGCAGCTTAATCAGACAGGGAGGCAATGAGCAGTTCTTC
TRBJ2-7	TRBV28	NA	CASRIQASYEQYF	TGTGCCAGCAGGATACAGGCCAGCTACGAGCAGTACTTC
TRBJ1-1	TRBV2	NA	CASVSLNTEAFF	TGTGCCAGCGTTTCTCTGAACACTGAAGCTTTCTTT
TRBJ2-7	TRBV27	TRBD1	CASSFYPGQTYEQYF	TGTGCCAGCAGCTTTTACCCGGGACAGACCTACGAGCAGTACTTC
TRBJ2-7	TRBV4-2	TRBD1	CASSEGQDGYEQYF	TGTGCCAGCAGCGAGGGACAGGATGGCTACGAGCAGTACTTC
TRBJ2-3	TRBV6-1	TRBD2	CASSGRLAGADTQYF	TGTGCCAGCAGTGGACGACTAGCGGGGGCCGATACGCAGTATTTT
TRBJ2-1	TRBV27	TRBD1	CASSQISGGNEQFF	TGTGCCAGCAGCCAGATCTCAGGGGGAAATGAGCAGTTCTTC
TRBJ1-1	TRBV19	NA	CASGETEAFF	TGTGCCAGCGGGGAGACTGAAGCTTTCTTT
TRBJ2-5	TRBV25-1	TRBD2	CASSEGGDGKTQYF	TGTGCCAGCAGTGAGGGGGGGGATGGAAAGACCCAGTACTTC
TRBJ1-1	TRBV6-5	TRBD1	CASSSSPGTGGTEAFF	TGTGCCAGCAGTTCTTCCCCCGGGACAGGCGGGACTGAAGCTTTCTTT
TRBJ2-1	TRBV13	NA	CASSLPGGVNEQFF	TGTGCCAGCAGCTTACCGGGCGGGGTCAATGAGCAGTTCTTC
TRBJ2-1	TRBV30	NA	CAGSPQDISDNEQFF	TGTGCCGGGAGTCCACAGGACATCTCCGACAATGAGCAGTTCTTC
TRBJ1-6	TRBV2	NA	CASMEEHSYNSPLHF	TGTGCCAGCATGGAGGAACACTCCTATAATTCACCCCTCCACTTT
TRBJ1-1	TRBV2	NA	CASSVSMAEAFF	TGTGCCAGCAGTGTCAGTATGGCTGAAGCTTTCTTT
TRBJ2-1	TRBV6-5	TRBD2	CASSPSGSPHNEQFF	TGTGCCAGCAGTCCTAGCGGGAGTCCCCACAATGAGCAGTTCTTC
TRBJ2-2	TRBV6-6	NA	CASSYSLDTGELFF	TGTGCCAGCAGTTACAGTCTAGACACCGGGGAGCTGTTTTTT
TRBJ2-2	TRBV7-9	NA	CASSTNPVTNTGELFF	TGTGCCAGCAGCACGAATCCGGTTACGAACACCGGGGAGCTGTTTTTT
TRBJ2-3	TRBV18	TRBD1	CASSPPTGLGTDTQYF	TGTGCCAGCTCACCTCCGACAGGGTTGGGCACAGATACGCAGTATTTT
TRBJ2-7	TRBV25-1	NA	CASSRRVPTYEQYF	TGTGCCAGCAGTAGGAGGGTCCCTACCTACGAGCAGTACTTC
TRBJ2-5	TRBV18	TRBD2	CASSPDDEREKETQYF	TGTGCCAGCTCACCTGACGATGAGCGGGAGAAAGAGACCCAGTACTTC
TRBJ1-3	TRBV7-7	NA	CASSLDSALGNTIYF	TGTGCTAGCAGCTTGGACAGCGCCCTTGGAAACACCATATATTTT
TRBJ1-5	TRBV28	NA	CASSLAGTENQPQHF	TGTGCCAGCAGTTTGGCCGGGACTGAGAATCAGCCCCAGCATTTT
TRBJ1-1	TRBV28	NA	CASSLSAERKAFF	TGTGCCAGCAGTTTATCGGCCGAGCGGAAAGCTTTCTTT
TRBJ1-6	TRBV10-3	TRBD1	CAINRDRNSPLHF	TGTGCCATCAACCGGGACAGAAATTCACCCCTCCACTTT
TRBJ2-3	TRBV5-8	NA	CASSLGYGGGTDTQYF	TGTGCCAGCAGCTTGGGTTATGGAGGTGGGACAGATACGCAGTATTTT
TRBJ1-2	TRBV19	TRBD1	CASSIAGGGYGYTF	TGTGCCAGTAGTATAGCAGGGGGCGGCTATGGCTACACCTTC
TRBJ2-1	TRBV14	TRBD2	CASSQEWGTSGRAPRYNEQFF	TGTGCCAGCAGCCAAGAATGGGGGACTAGCGGGAGGGCCCCCCGGTACAATGAGCAGTTCTTC
TRBJ2-6	TRBV5-1	TRBD1	CASSLEIGGSVLTF	TGCGCCAGCAGCTTGGAAATAGGGGGCAGCGTCCTGACTTTC
TRBJ1-2	TRBV19	NA	CASSIAGVGYTF	TGTGCCAGTAGTATAGCAGGGGTTGGCTACACCTTC
TRBJ2-6	TRBV30	NA	CAWSVMGVVVLTF	TGTGCCTGGAGTGTAATGGGAGTAGTGGTCCTGACTTTC
TRBJ2-7	TRBV10-3	TRBD1	CAIMGQDRMGEQYF	TGTGCCATCATGGGACAGGACCGGATGGGTGAGCAGTACTTC
TRBJ2-7	TRBV12-5	TRBD2	CASGRTSGPQTYEQYF	TGTGCTAGTGGCCGGACTAGCGGCCCACAAACTTACGAGCAGTACTTC
TRBJ2-5	TRBV6-5	NA	CASKPLGATQETQYF	TGTGCCAGCAAACCTCTGGGGGCAACCCAAGAGACCCAGTACTTC
TRBJ1-5	TRBV10-2	NA	CASSESETVNQPQHF	TGCGCCAGCAGTGAGTCGGAGACAGTTAATCAGCCCCAGCATTTT
TRBJ1-4	TRBV5-6	NA	CASSLFGSLGANEKLFF	TGTGCCAGCAGCTTGTTTGGCAGCCTGGGGGCGAATGAAAAACTGTTTTTT
TRBJ1-5	TRBV30	NA	CAWSQAGDQPQHF	TGTGCCTGGAGCCAGGCGGGAGATCAGCCCCAGCATTTT
TRBJ1-1	TRBV7-9	NA	CASSHETGPLEAFF	TGTGCCAGCAGCCACGAGACAGGTCCGCTTGAAGCTTTCTTT
TRBJ2-1	TRBV5-1	TRBD1	CASSLAPDRVNEQFF	TGCGCCAGCAGCTTGGCACCGGACAGGGTCAATGAGCAGTTCTTC
TRBJ2-7	TRBV28	NA	CASSFLAGSLSYEQYF	TGTGCCAGCAGTTTCCTGGCAGGGTCCCTCTCCTACGAGCAGTACTTC
TRBJ1-1	TRBV7-2	NA	CASSPRRNTEAFF	TGTGCCAGCAGCCCGAGGAGGAACACTGAAGCTTTCTTT
TRBJ2-7	TRBV28	TRBD2	CASRTPGTSLSYEQYF	TGTGCCAGCAGGACGCCCGGGACTAGCTTGTCCTACGAGCAGTACTTC
TRBJ1-4	TRBV6-5	NA	CASSARDTEKLFF	TGTGCCAGCAGTGCGAGGGATACTGAAAAACTGTTTTTT
TRBJ1-1	TRBV30	NA	CAWSVRDTEAFF	TGTGCCTGGAGTGTACGAGACACTGAAGCTTTCTTT